This T cell receptor (beta chain) was recovered during a study of tissue T cells after allogeneic stem cell transplantation. The time point: mouse harvest day 7 after allogeneic transplant. The graft held 10^6 splenic CD5+ T cells and 10^7 T-cell-depleted bone marrow cells. Mice had MHC-mismatched B6 into BALB/c GVHD, sampled day 7 or 14. Generated by immunoSEQ multiplex PCR, the TCRdb table keeps only in-frame clones and is missing some. The sample includes approximately 6,900 clones, 50% of them seen just once. Comment on this clone: Its target is unknown. Genes and germline come from the mouse. The sequenced fragment ends 1 residue before the CDR3 boundary, so the rest is inferred from the germline J gene.

V shed 0 bases, J shed 3 bases, and the junction held 5 bases outside the gene matches. The germline CDR1 and CDR2 sequences are GKSSPN and SITVG. This CDR3 contains 14 residues. Study results and caveats: TCR repertoires tracked anatomic similarity, regardless of disease or transplant status. Limitations included a small, clinically heterogeneous cohort and limited sampling depth. Only a limited share of tissue TCRs appeared in blood or spleen.

This clonotype was obtained from a female BALB/c mouse given C57BL/6 T cells with graft-versus-host disease after an allogeneic hematopoietic cell transplant. The V call is TRBV31, the J call TRBJ2-7; 7 nucleotides match TRBD2. Input material: gut tissue. CDR3 protein: CAWSLETGYYEQYF. The CDR3 DNA, read in part, is TGTGCCTGGAGTCTAGAGACTGGGTACTATGAACAGTAC.